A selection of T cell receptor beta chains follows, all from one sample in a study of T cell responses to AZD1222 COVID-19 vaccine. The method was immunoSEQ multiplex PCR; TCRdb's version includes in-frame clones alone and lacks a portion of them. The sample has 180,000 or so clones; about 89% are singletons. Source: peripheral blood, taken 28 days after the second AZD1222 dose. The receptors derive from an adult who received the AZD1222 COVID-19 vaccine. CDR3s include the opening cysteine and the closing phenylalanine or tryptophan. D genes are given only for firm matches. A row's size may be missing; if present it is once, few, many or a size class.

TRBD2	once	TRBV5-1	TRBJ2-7	TGCGCCAGCAGCTCGGACCCTGTCGGGAGGACCTACGAGCAGTACTTC	CASSSDPVGRTYEQYF
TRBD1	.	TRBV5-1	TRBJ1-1	TGCGCCAGCAGCTGGACCGGGACAGGCAACACTGAAGCTTTCTTT	CASSWTGTGNTEAFF
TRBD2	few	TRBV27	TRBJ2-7	TGTGCCAGCAGTATCAGCGGGAGCGACGTCTCCTACGAGCAGTACTTC	CASSISGSDVSYEQYF
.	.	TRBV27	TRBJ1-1	TGTGCCAGCAGTTTATCCGGCAGGAACACTGAAGCTTTCTTT	CASSLSGRNTEAFF
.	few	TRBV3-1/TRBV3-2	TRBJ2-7	TGTGCCAGCAGCCAAGATAGGTGGAGCAAACTCAGGGAGCAGTACTTC	CASSQDRWSKLREQYF
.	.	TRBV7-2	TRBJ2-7	TGTGCCAGCAGCGCGCGTGCTAGGGGCTCCTACGAGCAGTACTTC	CASSARARGSYEQYF
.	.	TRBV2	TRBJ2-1	TGTGCCAGCAGTGACTCCTCCTACAATGAGCAGTTCTTC	CASSDSSYNEQFF
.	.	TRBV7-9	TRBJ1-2	TGTGCCAGCTCGAAGGGACAACCCTATGGCTACACCTTC	CASSKGQPYGYTF
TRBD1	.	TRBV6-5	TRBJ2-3	TGTGCCAGCAGCCTTAGGGGGCGCGATACGCAGTATTTT	CASSLRGRDTQYF
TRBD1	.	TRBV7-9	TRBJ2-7	TGTGCCAGCAGCTTACAAGGGGGCCCCTACGAGCAGTACTTC	CASSLQGGPYEQYF
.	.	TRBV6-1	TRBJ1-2	TGTGCCAGCAGTGAAGTTAGGGTTCACTATGGCTACACCTTC	CASSEVRVHYGYTF
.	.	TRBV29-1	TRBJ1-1	TGCAGCGGAGGATTTCAGGGGAACACTGAAGCTTTCTTT	CSGGFQGNTEAFF
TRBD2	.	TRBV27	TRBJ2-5	TGTGCCAGCAGTCCAGGACTAGCGGGGGGGCGAGAGACCCAGTACTTC	CASSPGLAGGRETQYF
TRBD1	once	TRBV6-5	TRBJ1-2	TGTGCCAGTAAACCGGACAGGACTTATGGCTACACCTTC	CASKPDRTYGYTF
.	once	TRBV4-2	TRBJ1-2	TGTGCCAGCAGCGCGCGCTCAGGGGAGGATGGCTACACCTTC	CASSARSGEDGYTF
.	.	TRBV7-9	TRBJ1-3	TGTGCCAGCAGCCCCTTTTTCTCTGGAAACACCATATATTTT	CASSPFFSGNTIYF
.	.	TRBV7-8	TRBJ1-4	TGTGCCAGCAGCTTAGGAGGGAGGGATAATGAAAAACTGTTTTTT	CASSLGGRDNEKLFF
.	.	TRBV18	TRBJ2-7	TGTGCCAGCTCACGCGGCAGCTCCTACGAGCAGTACTTC	CASSRGSSYEQYF
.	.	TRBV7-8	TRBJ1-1	TGTGCCAGCAGCCCCCTCGGGGAGGCGTTCAGGGGAGCTTTCTTT	CASSPLGEAFRGAFF
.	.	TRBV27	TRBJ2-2	TGTGCCAGCAGTTTATCAGGGCTTATCACCTACACCGGGGAGCTGTTTTTT	CASSLSGLITYTGELFF
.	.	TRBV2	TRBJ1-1	TGTGCCAGCTGCCGTAGGCTTAACACTGAAGCTTTCTTT	CASCRRLNTEAFF
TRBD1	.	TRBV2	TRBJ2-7	TGTGCCAGCAGTCCGACAGGGCCCCTGGGCTACGAGCAGTACTTC	CASSPTGPLGYEQYF
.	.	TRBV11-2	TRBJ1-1	TGTGCCAGCAGCTTAGGGTTTCAGGCCACTGAAGCTTTCTTT	CASSLGFQATEAFF
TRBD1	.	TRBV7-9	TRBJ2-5	TGTGCCAGCAGCCCCAGGGGGCGAGAGACCCAGTACTTC	CASSPRGRETQYF
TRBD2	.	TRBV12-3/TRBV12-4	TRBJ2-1	TGTGCCAGCAGTTTTCTAGCGGGGGAACAGTTCTTC	CASSFLAGEQFF
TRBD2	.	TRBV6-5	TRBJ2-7	TGTGCCAGCAGTTACTCGAAAGTAGCGGGGGCCTACGAGCAGTACTTC	CASSYSKVAGAYEQYF
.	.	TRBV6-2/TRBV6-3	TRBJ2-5	TGTGCCAGCAGCTTAACAGGGTGGAAGACCCAGTACTTC	CASSLTGWKTQYF
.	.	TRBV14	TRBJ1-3	TGTGCCAGCAGCCAAGTCCGGGGAAACACCATATATTTT	CASSQVRGNTIYF